This TCR beta chain derives from a study of cytomegalovirus exposure and HLA in healthy donors (dated by TCRdb to the late 2010s). About the investigation overall: According to a later analysis, one platform produced both the 120 validation repertoires and the 666 repertoires of the first cohort. To predict cytomegalovirus infection status, the study brought together high-throughput TCR immunosequencing, statistical association of individual TCRs with disease status, and machine learning. The study aimed to test whether cataloging public T cell receptors could reveal signatures of past pathogen exposure. In addition to the first cohort of 650 to 750 subjects, a separate validation cohort of about 120 different subjects was used.

Library creation used the immunoSEQ multiplex PCR assay. Per the authors' processing: A statistical classification framework was built for diagnosing cytomegalovirus status from the catalog of TCR beta chain sequences. As stored in TCRdb, this immuneACCESS dataset retains in-frame rearrangements with V and J assigned. A fraction of the clones does not appear; measured against another copy, unresolved V genes explain less than half of the discrepancy, and the remainder lacks a known reason. V, J and clone size reflect that table, while D and trimming were determined from the DNA. The sample yields approximately 100,000 clones; approximately 93% were counted once. Together, the top ten hold about 1.1% of the sample. As encoded in the germline V gene, CDR1 is SGHVS while CDR2 is FNYEAQ. The germline V end is reduced by 1 base and the J end by 2 bases; junction bases left unmatched: 1. There are 15 amino acids in the CDR3, from cysteine to phenylalanine inclusive. Only the CDR3 part of the read is kept: 45 bases, read in frame from the first base.

Separate from the approximately 700-subject first cohort, the validation cohort of 120 subjects was the group to which the donors belonged. Broader findings and caveats from the paper: It was suggested by the authors that the approach could potentially be generalized to other disease states and immunological phenotypes. In the study, around 150 TCR beta chains were listed as associated with cytomegalovirus. Three of the identified cytomegalovirus-associated TCR beta chains were confirmed in vitro to be specific for cytomegalovirus antigens. All 120 or so repertoires were used to score co-occurrence in the validation cohort in a later analysis, because that analysis had no HLA typing for the cohort. The classifier was reported to diagnose cytomegalovirus status with high specificity and sensitivity in both the original and validation cohorts. Subsequent analysis determined that TCRs grouped into clusters in the first cohort also showed a tendency toward co-occurrence across the approximately 120 validation repertoires, and 94% of cluster scores exceeded 0. Most TCR sequences were seen in very few donors, while some public TCRs were found in many individuals.

A remark on this clone: The target of this receptor is not known. No qualities accompany the bases; no much larger clone lies one base away.

The sequence links TRBV7-6 to TRBJ2-3; 9 central nucleotides agree with TRBD2. The sequencing input was PBMCs. The sequence was collected from a woman aged 30 to 39 in good health and CMV-seropositive. The DNA sequence reads TGTGCCAGCAGCTTAGGGACTAGCGACACAGATACGCAGTATTTT. Its protein reads: CASSLGTSDTDTQYF.